A selection of T cell receptor beta chains follows, all from one sample in a study of T cell responses to AZD1222 COVID-19 vaccine. The protocol was immunoSEQ multiplex PCR, while the TCRdb copy is restricted to in-frame clones and leaves out a portion. This sample has over 120,000 clones, with about 90% found just once. The sequenced sample was peripheral blood, obtained on day 0 of AZD1222 vaccination. The receptors were gathered from an adult in good health. The CDR3 runs from the conserved cysteine through the conserved F or W. A D gene is named only where the DNA matches it firmly. Where a row states a size, it is once, few, many or the class of an expanded clone; other rows omit it.

j_call,d_call,clone_size,v_call,cdr3_aa,cdr3_nt
TRBJ2-1,TRBD1,.,TRBV5-5,CASSPGQGVNEQFF,TGTGCCAGCAGCCCGGGACAGGGGGTCAATGAGCAGTTCTTC
TRBJ2-1,TRBD2,.,TRBV7-2,CASSRDGLAGDEQFF,TGTGCCAGCAGCCGGGACGGCCTAGCGGGGGATGAGCAGTTCTTC
TRBJ1-1,.,.,TRBV7-3,CASSLSSYTEAFF,TGTGCCAGCAGCTTAAGCAGTTATACTGAAGCTTTCTTT
TRBJ2-7,TRBD1,.,TRBV30,CAWSGGTGSYEQYF,TGTGCCTGGAGTGGGGGGACAGGATCCTACGAGCAGTACTTC
TRBJ1-4,.,few,TRBV11-2,CASSSSNADRPIGEKLFF,TGTGCCAGCAGCAGCTCCAACGCCGACAGGCCCATTGGTGAAAAACTGTTTTTT
TRBJ1-3,.,.,TRBV3-1/TRBV3-2,CASSPTGPGNTIYF,TGTGCCAGCAGCCCAACAGGGCCCGGAAACACCATATATTTT
TRBJ2-3,.,.,TRBV19,CASNLQAGGTDTQYF,TGTGCCAGTAATCTGCAGGCAGGGGGCACAGATACGCAGTATTTT
TRBJ1-2,.,once,TRBV5-4,CASSRDEGYGYTF,TGTGCCAGCAGCCGCGATGAGGGCTATGGCTACACCTTC
TRBJ2-7,TRBD2,.,TRBV18,CASSLSSGGVYEQYF,TGTGCCAGCTCACTTTCTAGCGGGGGAGTATACGAGCAGTACTTC
TRBJ1-4,.,.,TRBV7-9,CASGDGTTNEKLFF,TGTGCCAGCGGGGACGGTACAACTAATGAAAAACTGTTTTTT
TRBJ2-5,.,.,TRBV29-1,CSVAVETQYF,TGCAGCGTTGCAGTTGAGACCCAGTACTTC
TRBJ2-4,.,.,TRBV27,CASLCLLHGVVLAKNIQYF,TGTGCCAGCCTGTGCCTTCTCCACGGTGTAGTCTTAGCCAAAAACATTCAGTACTTC
TRBJ2-1,.,.,TRBV14,CASSQGFGAYNEQFF,TGTGCCAGCAGCCAAGGTTTTGGAGCCTACAATGAGCAGTTCTTC
TRBJ2-7,TRBD2,.,TRBV4-1,CASSQGHGRVYEQYF,TGCGCCAGCAGCCAAGGACATGGGAGGGTCTACGAGCAGTACTTC
TRBJ2-2,.,.,TRBV5-1,CASSLEAAGTGELFF,TGCGCCAGCAGCTTGGAAGCGGCGGGGACCGGGGAGCTGTTTTTT
TRBJ2-7,TRBD2,.,TRBV7-2,CASSQTSGVHEQYF,TGTGCCAGCAGCCAGACTAGCGGGGTCCACGAGCAGTACTTC
TRBJ1-2,.,.,TRBV7-9,CASSLGAAGYGYTF,TGTGCCAGCAGCTTAGGGGCAGCAGGCTATGGCTACACCTTC
TRBJ2-1,TRBD2,.,TRBV30,CAWSAGLRGGAGEQFF,TGTGCCTGGAGTGCGGGCCTGCGCGGGGGGGCCGGTGAGCAGTTCTTC
TRBJ1-1,TRBD1,.,TRBV3-1/TRBV3-2,CASSQEGTGWDTEAFF,TGTGCCAGCAGCCAAGAAGGGACAGGGTGGGACACTGAAGCTTTCTTT